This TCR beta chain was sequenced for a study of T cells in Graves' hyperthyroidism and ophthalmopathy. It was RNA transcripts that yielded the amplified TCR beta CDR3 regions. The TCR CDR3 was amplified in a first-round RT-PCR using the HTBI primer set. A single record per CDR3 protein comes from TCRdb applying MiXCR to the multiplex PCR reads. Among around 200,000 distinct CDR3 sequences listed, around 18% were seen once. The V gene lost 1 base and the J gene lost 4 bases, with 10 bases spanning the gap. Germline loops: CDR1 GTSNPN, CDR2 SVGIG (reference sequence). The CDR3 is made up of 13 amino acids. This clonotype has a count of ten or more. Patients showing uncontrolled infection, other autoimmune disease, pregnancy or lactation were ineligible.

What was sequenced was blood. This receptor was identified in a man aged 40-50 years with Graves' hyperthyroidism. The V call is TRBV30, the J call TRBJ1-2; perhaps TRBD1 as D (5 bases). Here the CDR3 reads CAWSEDQGYGYTF. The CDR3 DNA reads TGTGCCTGGAGTGAGGACCAGGGCTATGGCTACACCTTC.